This section outlines one TCR beta chain sequence together with its context. The authors' processing: Using reference gene primer amplification, nucleated cell counts were estimated. Here immunoSEQ multiplex PCR was the method, and the copy in TCRdb shows in-frame clones only, minus some. From that table come the V and J calls and clone size; the DNA was used to work out D and trimming. The sample includes about 190,000 clones, around 90% of them seen just once. These data originate in a study of blood T cell repertoires in COVID-19. About the research overall: PBMCs, B-cell-depleted T cells, or T cells were the source of the cDNA or gDNA that made up the material.

CDR1 and CDR2 (germline): SGHRS, YFSETQ. Trimming cost V 2 bases and J 6 bases; bases outside gene matches: 5. CDR3 length: 15 amino acids. The receptor was isolated from a man aged 40-49 years with acute or convalescent COVID-19. The material sequenced was peripheral blood. The chain has TRBV5-1 and TRBJ1-4; TRBD1 matches at 9 bases. CDR3 DNA: TGCGCCAGCAGCTTTCCGACAGGGGGGGATGAAAAACTGTTTTTT. It codes for CASSFPTGGDEKLFF.